This T cell receptor (beta chain) was sequenced in a study of T cell responses to AZD1222 COVID-19 vaccine. Second-dose intervals near 4 or 12 weeks were combined. Concerning this clone: The antigen is unknown.

The CDR3 is 12 residues long. Germline V lookup: CDR1 LNHNV, CDR2 YYDKDF (reference sequence). V was cut by 5 bases and J by 8 bases, with 12 bases left in between. General observations from the study: Variant regions that are unmutated are reportedly the target of nearly half of spike-specific TCRs. The sample set comprised mostly white British donors with more females, and clonal diversity was possibly underestimated.

Produced via immunoSEQ multiplex PCR; TCRdb's table is partial and in-frame only. The table includes around 130,000 clones, about 88% detected once. V usage is TRBV15 and J usage is TRBJ1-2, with TRBD1 as a possible D gene (5 bases). The material was peripheral blood, obtained 28 days after the second AZD1222 dose. The TCR sequence derives from an adult who received the AZD1222 COVID-19 vaccine. Written as DNA, the CDR3 is TGTGCCACCAGCCCCCGGCGACAGGGCTACACCTTC. Its protein product is CATSPRRQGYTF. The whole variable domain, filled in from reference TRBV15 and TRBJ1-2, reads DAMVIQNPRYQVTQFGKPVTLSCSQTLNHNVMYWYQQKSSQAPKLLFHYYDKDFNNEADTPDNFQSRRPNTSFCFLDIRSPGLGDTAMYLCATSPRRQGYTFGSGTRLTVV.